Listed here is a single T cell receptor beta chain. This clonotype was observed many times. Its antigen is not yet known. Base qualities were left out, and no much larger clone turns up one base away. This entry belongs to a study of T cells in Graves' hyperthyroidism and ophthalmopathy (dated by TCRdb to the late 2010s). Background on the whole study: Peripheral blood samples were taken at initial diagnosis, before any treatment was given. Following sampling, methimazole starting at 30 mg daily was given to hyperthyroidism patients, and high-dose intravenous methylprednisolone was given to ophthalmopathy patients. The 100 or so discovery patients were randomly split 7:3 into training and test sets. According to the paper, TCR Vbeta CDR3 sequencing was carried out on approximately 140 peripheral blood samples, which came from more than 40 ophthalmopathy, 75 to 80 hyperthyroidism and about 17 progressor patients. TCR V-J signatures able to tell the groups apart were searched for in a discovery cohort of 95 to 100 patients, of whom 40 to 45 had Graves' ophthalmopathy and about 60 had stable Graves' hyperthyroidism. In several Graves' hyperthyroidism patients, the study also compared T-cell repertoires from thyroid tissue with T-cell repertoires from blood. Prospective prediction of ophthalmopathy was tested in an independent validation cohort of approximately 18 hyperthyroidism patients and some 17 patients who later progressed to ophthalmopathy.

Amplification of TCR beta CDR3 regions was carried out from RNA transcripts. A first-round RT-PCR of the TCR CDR3 used the HTBI primer set with the Qiagen OneStep RT-PCR kit. Libraries were constructed in a second round of multiplex PCR, after which size selection and purification were carried out. Libraries were sequenced paired-end with 100 bp reads on an Illumina HiSeq2000. Per the source publication's procedure: SOAPnuke was used to process the raw data, throwing out any read that contained adapters or uncalled bases, had a mean Phred below 15, or lacked an exact constant-primer or identifier match. High-quality paired reads were merged using COPE v1.2.5, and each unique nucleotide sequence was defined as a clonotype. MiTCR v1.1 was used to align clonotypes to the IMGT TRBV, TRBD and TRBJ reference segments. The analysis included only V-J combinations with a frequency above 0.0001, which together covered 98% to 99.2% of the repertoires. The TCS score was defined as the ratio of F50 (clonal expansion) to E x V (chaos), calculated using BLOSUM62-based TCRdist between CDR3 peptides within each V-J. Welch's t-statistics and random forest reduced roughly 530 V-J features to roughly 13, which were used in a naive Bayes classifier (R e1071). The similarity between thyroid and blood repertoires was quantified using the Morisita-Horn index. Through fastp at Q25 and MiXCR, TCRdb rebuilt clones from the public reads, retaining in-frame beta chains. Every distinct CDR3 protein forms one entry, paired with its most common genes and DNA. These V and J calls originate from TCRdb's pipeline instead of the authors' own analysis. Recorded for this sample are under 70,000 distinct CDR3 sequences; approximately 53% of them occurred a single time. Approximately 3.4% of the sample is held by the ten biggest clonotypes.

Study-level results and caveats: In validation, the model predicted progression to ophthalmopathy a median of approximately 6.6 months before onset, with approximately 71% sensitivity and around 76% specificity. No statistical method was used to set the sample size in advance, and investigators knew the group allocation. Most expanded thyroid clonotypes (frequency above 0.001) were also detected in blood, a finding suggesting that blood repertoires may reflect thyroid immune responses. A model built on a 13 V-J signature distinguished ophthalmopathy from stable hyperthyroidism, reaching approximately 89% sensitivity and about 81% specificity in cross-validation and 80%/75% in testing.

Ophthalmopathy patients had moderately to severely active disease, with a Clinical Activity Score of 3 or more, a NOSPECS grade of 4 or more, and a disease duration of less than 3 months. Any patient with an uncontrolled infection, another autoimmune disease, pregnancy or lactation was excluded. Diagnoses relied on clinical symptoms, serum thyroxine and TRAb, thyroid ultrasound and orbital computed tomography. PBMCs were separated from around 9.1 ml of fresh peripheral blood using Ficoll-Paque density gradient centrifugation. Total RNA was extracted with Trizol reagent, and quality was checked on an Agilent 2100 Bioanalyzer. The CDR3, cysteine through phenylalanine, is 16 amino acids long. The kept DNA is CDR3 alone, 48 bases in frame from the first base. For CDR1 and CDR2, the germline V gene lists SGDLS and YYNGEE. Germline trimming amounts to 3 bases on V and 2 bases on J, with 3 as the count of junction bases outside the gene matches.

The receptor's source is a woman aged 60-75 years with Graves' ophthalmopathy. The rearrangement combines TRBV9 with TRBJ2-3, and 13 bases in between align with TRBD2. The specimen was blood. The encoded CDR3 is CASSATSGGDTDTQYF. The nucleotides read TGTGCCAGCAGCGCCACTAGCGGGGGGGACACAGATACGCAGTATTTT.